This TCR beta chain was recovered during a study of cytomegalovirus exposure and HLA in healthy donors (dated by TCRdb to 2016 to 2017). Describing the broader study: An earlier analysis of about 560 of the donors reported under 300 Gb of sequence data and approximately 120 million unique TCR beta sequences obtained from around 190 million T cells. In a later analysis, previously published TCR beta repertoires from roughly 710 donors were re-analyzed and high-resolution HLA genotyping was added so that TCR occurrence patterns could be studied. Every repertoire in the discovery cohort had been generated on one and the same sequencing platform. Around 330 gigabases of sequencing data and approximately 91 million unique TCR sequences made up an early release that covered 640 HLA-typed donors. To predict cytomegalovirus infection status, the study combined high-throughput TCR immunosequencing, statistical association of individual TCRs with disease status, and machine learning. The later analysis used no new phenotypic data to find candidate immune exposures, relying instead on TCR beta sequences and their occurrence across donors. Of the 300 to 500 genotyped donors, roughly 80% were placed in the genetic ancestry cluster associated with self-reported Caucasian donors. An earlier analysis of several hundred of the donors applied high-throughput TCR beta sequencing to assess whether each TCR beta V gene segment acted as functional or pseudogenic. In addition to the first cohort of 666 subjects, a separate validation cohort of 100 to 150 different subjects was used. The number of typed donors differed by locus: about 629-630 for A, B, C, DRB1 and DQB1; some 500 for DQA1; approximately 600 for DPA1; and around 470 for DPB1. Donor age, sex, ethnicity and CMV serostatus were compiled together with the repertoire data. A later genetic analysis used genome-wide SNP genotypes for about 60% of the roughly 700 donors, treating that subset as a discovery cohort. On average, roughly 200,000 unique TCR beta nucleotide sequences were sequenced per donor among 398 genotyped donors of the cohort, with approximately 18% of those sequences being non-productive. Using immunosequencing, the study profiled T cell repertoires from 666 subjects and related those repertoires to cytomegalovirus serostatus. Roughly 5 DR-DQ haplotypes were handled as single units for association and clustering because linkage in the cohort was strong. The study aimed to test whether cataloging public T cell receptors could reveal signatures of past pathogen exposure. HLA typing covered class I and class II loci at four-digit resolution.

Receptors were amplified or captured by the immunoSEQ multiplex PCR assay. For the multiplex PCR, a mixture combining 60 forward primers for TCR Vbeta segments and 13 reverse primers for TCR Jbeta segments was used. The CDR3 region of rearranged TCR beta genes was amplified from genomic DNA by a multiplex PCR assay. The Illumina HiSeq System was used to sequence the amplified TCR beta libraries as 87-base-pair reads. As for how the authors treated the data: A later analysis counted about 80 million unique TCR beta chains across the approximately 700 repertoires, and around 9.9 million of these chains were shared by at least two donors. Raw reads were error-corrected and collapsed into unique sequences by a nearest-neighbor algorithm in which closely related sequences were merged to remove PCR and sequencing errors. V, D and J gene segments were assigned by aligning CDR3 sequences to IMGT reference sequences. For a sequence to be retained, at least a six-nucleotide match to both a V gene segment and a J gene segment was required. Rearrangements were classified as productive when the CDR3 lacked stop codons and remained in frame with V and J, and all other rearrangements were classified as non-productive. CDR3 was defined according to IMGT convention as the region running from the second conserved V-encoded cysteine to the conserved J-encoded phenylalanine. In an earlier analysis of around 570 of the donors, sequences lacking an unambiguous match to a single V gene segment were excluded. In an earlier analysis of about 590 of the donors, a V segment was called functional when productive rearrangements were above 56.7%, and segregating when the standard deviation between donors exceeded 5%. A statistical classification framework was developed to diagnose cytomegalovirus status using the catalog of TCR beta chain sequences. In a later analysis, V and J genes were assigned by comparing TCR nucleotide sequences against IMGT/GENE-DB human TR gene sequences. The TCRdist pipeline was used in a later analysis to assign CDR3 sequences and most-parsimonious VDJ recombination scenarios. In a later analysis, every TCR beta chain was defined by the combination of its CDR3 amino acid sequence and its V-gene family, and reads without a unique V-gene family were dropped. In a later analysis, nearly 600 highly shared, low-generation-probability nucleotide sequences were removed to address suspected cross-contamination and a sequencing artifact. For each public chain, a later analysis derived a clonal expansion index from normalized ranks of inferred template counts within each repertoire. Generation probabilities in a later analysis came from a VDJ recombination model fitted to out-of-frame rearrangements, and those results were checked against IGoR. A later analysis scored TCR-TCR, TCR-HLA and TCR-CMV co-occurrence with hypergeometric tests, applying a repertoire-size bias correction to TCR pairs. False discovery rates were estimated in a later analysis by permuting HLA or CMV assignments 20 times. In a later analysis, co-occurring TCRs were grouped using DBSCAN, with TCRdist sequence similarity added in when clustering inside HLA-allele-positive subsets. For co-occurrence clustering, repertoires with fewer than 30,000 or more than 120,000 public chains were excluded, along with several repertoires with anomalous nucleotide sharing. Not all clones reach the TCRdb copy of this immuneACCESS table, which keeps in-frame sequences only. Checked studies attribute under half of the gap to unresolved V genes and leave the rest unexplained. V and J calls plus clone size are reproduced from that table; the DNA served to infer D and trimming. The sample table contains around 150,000 clones; only one count was recorded for around 68% of them. About 1.3% of the sample is taken by the ten largest.

Broad study findings and their caveats: The study listed 164 TCR beta chains as associated with cytomegalovirus. The cohort was sequenced for TCR beta chains only, and without alpha or paired-chain data the features that could be detected were limited. A later analysis associated about 17,000 TCR beta sequences with specific HLA alleles at a false discovery rate of 0.05. While some public TCRs were present in many individuals, most TCR sequences turned up only very rarely across donors. According to a later genetic analysis, donors in an Asian-associated ancestry cluster had fewer N-insertions in productive TCRs than the roughly 700-donor mean. For the cohort, immune exposure information was limited to CMV serostatus. Some IMGT-functional V segments, including TRBV6-2 and TRBV6-3, could not be distinguished by the 87-base-pair reads and were therefore excluded. In a later analysis, HLA-associated TCR beta chains showed more clonal expansion and lower generation probabilities than non-associated chains that were equally common. A later analysis found that most CMV-associated TCR beta chains appeared HLA-restricted, with HLA associations seemingly driven largely by CMV exposure. A further reported finding was that TCR beta sequences accurately predicted the HLA-A and HLA-B alleles for most subjects in the first cohort. A later analysis reported that several top co-occurrence clusters appeared linked to parvovirus B19, influenza, CMV and Epstein-Barr virus. Broadly in line with IMGT annotations, most TCR beta V segments showed up in productive rearrangements about 87% or about 30% of the time in an earlier analysis of 587 of the donors. Assigning TCR associations to individual alleles was difficult when HLA alleles, especially DR and DQ, strongly co-occurred. Correlated functional status among segregating V segments might reflect linkage disequilibrium, but an unknown experimental factor could not be ruled out. Because counts were too low, roughly 16 rarely observed V segments, including chromosome 9 orphons, were left out of the earlier analysis of a few hundred of the donors. Three of the identified cytomegalovirus-associated TCR beta chains were confirmed in vitro to be specific for cytomegalovirus antigens. The authors suggested that the approach could potentially be generalized to other disease states and immunological phenotypes. Because HLA typing was unavailable for some donors at each locus, only the typed subset was used in association tests. A cluster of highly shared sequence variants was judged likely to be a technical artifact of the sequencing pipeline. Presence/absence analyses assumed roughly uniform sequencing depth across donors, an assumption that may not hold. Cytomegalovirus status was reported to be diagnosed by the classifier with high specificity and sensitivity in both the original and validation cohorts. In a later analysis, the rate of TCR association differed among HLA loci, with DRB1 alleles having the most associated TCRs and HLA-C alleles having the fewest. V-gene and J-gene trimming of TCR beta chains was associated with a missense DCLRE1C variant in a later genetic analysis, and the association was replicated in an independent cohort.

The CDR3 numbers 15 residues from cysteine through phenylalanine. Only the CDR3 portion is preserved as DNA: 45 bases, with reading frame beginning at the first base. Looking up the germline V gene yields CDR1 SGHRS and CDR2 YFSETQ. From V the trimming removes 0 bases and from J it removes 11 bases, while the gene matches leave 11 bases of the junction unaccounted for. In regard to this clone: The antigen it recognizes is unknown. Base-call qualities are not available, and no considerably larger clone is one nucleotide away.

The cohort consisted of 600 to 750 healthy bone marrow donors. Cohort members were all nominally healthy when sampled, although unrecorded immune exposures were likely present. The donor tested CMV seronegative, placing the donor among the approximately 360 seronegative members of the cohort. A peripheral blood sample was collected from each donor, and TCR beta sequencing was performed on peripheral blood mononuclear cells. Genomic DNA extraction from the blood cell samples was performed with the Qiagen DNeasy Blood Extraction Kit. The TCR was taken from a man aged 50 or older in good health and CMV-seronegative. Sample: PBMCs. Rearrangement joined TRBV5-1 to TRBJ2-3, with 8 bases aligning to TRBD1. The CDR3 loop reads CASSLEGTGGEGQYF. The bases read TGCGCCAGCAGCTTGGAGGGGACAGGAGGTGAGGGGCAGTATTTT. Beyond the CDR3, the reference TRBV5-1 and TRBJ2-3 genes provide the residues; the full variable domain reads: KAGVTQTPRYLIKTRGQQVTLSCSPISGHRSVSWYQQTPGQGLQFLFEYFSETQRNKGNFPGRFSGRQFSNSRSEMNVSTLELGDSALYLCASSLEGTGGEGQYFGPGTRLTVL.